Listed below are T cell receptor beta chains from one sample, sequenced in a study of shared clonotypes between healthy human individuals. Only in-frame clones appear in the TCRdb table, and some are missing; sequencing was by immunoSEQ multiplex PCR. This table has roughly 2 million clones, approximately 95% appearing once. Sequencing was carried out using naive CD4+ T cells sorted from blood. The receptors originated from a man aged 18 to 29 in good health. CDR3s include the opening cysteine and the closing phenylalanine or tryptophan. D genes are given only for firm matches.

d_gene: .; v_gene: TRBV25-1; CDR3aa: CASRFSTVGTEAFF
d_gene: TRBD2; v_gene: TRBV5-4; CDR3aa: CASSGGLAGLYEQYF
d_gene: TRBD2; v_gene: TRBV18; CDR3aa: CASSPGTSGNYEQYF
d_gene: TRBD2; v_gene: TRBV19; CDR3aa: CASSRVAGAVQETQYF
d_gene: .; v_gene: TRBV9; CDR3aa: CASSVWFNTEAFF
d_gene: TRBD1; v_gene: TRBV10-3; CDR3aa: CAISESTGDYGYTF
d_gene: .; v_gene: TRBV6-5; CDR3aa: CASLRGTAYTF
d_gene: .; v_gene: TRBV18; CDR3aa: CASSPRDSFGQETQYF
d_gene: .; v_gene: TRBV19; CDR3aa: CASRLMGPSNQPQHF
d_gene: TRBD2; v_gene: TRBV4-1; CDR3aa: CASSQVSSGGSTDTQYF
d_gene: .; v_gene: TRBV10-3; CDR3aa: CAISESRGSNTEAFF
d_gene: .; v_gene: TRBV18; CDR3aa: CASSPLGTGANVLTF
d_gene: .; v_gene: TRBV6-6; CDR3aa: CASSYGHSGNTIYF
d_gene: .; v_gene: TRBV5-1; CDR3aa: CASAKIGTAGTDTQYF
d_gene: .; v_gene: TRBV28; CDR3aa: CASGLSGSNGYTF
d_gene: .; v_gene: TRBV10-3; CDR3aa: CAISESGEQPQHF
d_gene: .; v_gene: TRBV12-5; CDR3aa: CASAQVGQDTQYF
d_gene: .; v_gene: TRBV18; CDR3aa: CASSPGPYYGYTF
d_gene: .; v_gene: TRBV2; CDR3aa: CASSADSKNEKLFF
d_gene: TRBD1; v_gene: TRBV2; CDR3aa: CASRSPRGRTEAFF
d_gene: TRBD1; v_gene: TRBV5-6; CDR3aa: CASSQTPGQGAHEQYF
d_gene: TRBD2; v_gene: TRBV11-3; CDR3aa: CASSPDSRREGPNEQFF
d_gene: .; v_gene: TRBV28; CDR3aa: CASSWRINNEQFF
d_gene: .; v_gene: TRBV18; CDR3aa: CASSPPAAASYEQYF
d_gene: TRBD1; v_gene: TRBV2; CDR3aa: CASNPTGGPGELFF
d_gene: .; v_gene: TRBV5-1; CDR3aa: CATSKEGTEQYF
d_gene: TRBD1; v_gene: TRBV5-4; CDR3aa: CASSLADRVTVEQYF
d_gene: TRBD2; v_gene: TRBV2; CDR3aa: CASTASGTGELFF
d_gene: .; v_gene: TRBV7-2; CDR3aa: CASSSQGRGTGELFF
d_gene: .; v_gene: TRBV6-5; CDR3aa: CASRKQGGLEKLFF
d_gene: .; v_gene: TRBV20-1; CDR3aa: CSVGPDTQYF
d_gene: TRBD2; v_gene: TRBV14; CDR3aa: CASSVAGGTPRELFF
d_gene: TRBD1; v_gene: TRBV30; CDR3aa: CAWSGTGGGETQYF
d_gene: .; v_gene: TRBV2; CDR3aa: CASSADYFDLGLRGYTF
d_gene: .; v_gene: TRBV14; CDR3aa: CASSQARGGTGELFF
d_gene: TRBD1; v_gene: TRBV6-1; CDR3aa: CATSRDRGLETQYF
d_gene: TRBD1; v_gene: TRBV4-1; CDR3aa: CASSQQPGQGQVQYF
d_gene: TRBD1; v_gene: TRBV19; CDR3aa: CARMKGTGGTDTQYF
d_gene: TRBD1; v_gene: TRBV7-9; CDR3aa: CASSETGVGNTIYF
d_gene: .; v_gene: TRBV5-4; CDR3aa: CASSSYTGNSGNTIYF
d_gene: .; v_gene: TRBV7-9; CDR3aa: CASSFIQTGSENGYTF
d_gene: .; v_gene: TRBV10-3; CDR3aa: CAISESGITEAFF
d_gene: .; v_gene: TRBV7-9; CDR3aa: CASSPTRGETQYF
d_gene: .; v_gene: TRBV29-1; CDR3aa: CSVSQGISYEQYF
d_gene: TRBD2; v_gene: TRBV2; CDR3aa: CASSSNGLAGAGLF
d_gene: TRBD2; v_gene: TRBV10-1; CDR3aa: CASSEQAGGYEQYF
d_gene: .; v_gene: TRBV6-6; CDR3aa: CASSTTVAAYGYTF
d_gene: .; v_gene: TRBV5-1; CDR3aa: CASSETLIDSGGGYTF
d_gene: TRBD1; v_gene: TRBV6-1; CDR3aa: CASTSGQGGNQPQHF
d_gene: .; v_gene: TRBV5-1; CDR3aa: CASSLPSYEQYF
d_gene: .; v_gene: TRBV19; CDR3aa: CASSTTGRSYNSPLHF
d_gene: .; v_gene: TRBV5-4; CDR3aa: CASSLTGRGNTEAFF
d_gene: .; v_gene: TRBV5-5; CDR3aa: CASSLDWAGITGANVLTF